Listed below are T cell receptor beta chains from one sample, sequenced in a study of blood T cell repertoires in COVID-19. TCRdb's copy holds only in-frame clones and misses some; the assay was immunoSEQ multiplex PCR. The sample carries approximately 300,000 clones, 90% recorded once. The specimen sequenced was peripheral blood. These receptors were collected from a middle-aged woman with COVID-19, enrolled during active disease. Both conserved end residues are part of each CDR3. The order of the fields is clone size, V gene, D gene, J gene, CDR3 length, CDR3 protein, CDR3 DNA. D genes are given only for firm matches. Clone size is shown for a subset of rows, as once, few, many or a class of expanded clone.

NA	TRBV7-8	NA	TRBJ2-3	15	CASSSSLARTDTQYF	TGTGCCAGCAGCTCCTCGCTAGCGCGCACAGATACGCAGTATTTT
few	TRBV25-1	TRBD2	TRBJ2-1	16	CASSEWGVGGYNEQFF	TGTGCCAGCAGTGAATGGGGAGTGGGAGGGTACAATGAGCAGTTCTTC
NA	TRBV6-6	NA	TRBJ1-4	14	CASSLDSFNEKLFF	TGTGCCAGCAGCCTGGACAGTTTTAATGAAAAACTGTTTTTT
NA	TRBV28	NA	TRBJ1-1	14	CASSLSGALREAFF	TGTGCCAGCAGTTTAAGCGGGGCTTTAAGGGAAGCTTTCTTT
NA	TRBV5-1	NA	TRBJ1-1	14	CASSLEGVNTEAFF	TGCGCCAGCAGCTTGGAGGGGGTGAACACTGAAGCTTTCTTT
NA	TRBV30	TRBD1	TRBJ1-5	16	CAWSVRDRGFLQPQHF	TGTGCCTGGAGTGTACGAGACAGGGGGTTTCTTCAGCCCCAGCATTTT
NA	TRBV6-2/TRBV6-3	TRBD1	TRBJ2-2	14	CASSYTGGAGELFF	TGTGCCAGCAGTTACACAGGGGGCGCCGGGGAGCTGTTTTTT
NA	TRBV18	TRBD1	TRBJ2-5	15	CASSPRTGQGETQYF	TGTGCCAGCTCACCAAGGACAGGCCAGGGGGAGACCCAGTACTTC
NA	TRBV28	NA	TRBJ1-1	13	CASSTLPLSEAFF	TGTGCCAGCAGCACTCTCCCACTGTCTGAAGCTTTCTTT
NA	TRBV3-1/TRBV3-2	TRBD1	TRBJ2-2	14	CASSQQGVAGELFF	TGTGCCAGCAGCCAGCAGGGGGTAGCCGGGGAGCTGTTTTTT
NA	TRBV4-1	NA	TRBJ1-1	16	CASSQFIGGANTEAFF	TGCGCCAGCAGCCAATTCATCGGGGGAGCGAACACTGAAGCTTTCTTT
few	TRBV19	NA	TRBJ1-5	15	CASSIGGQWGPPQHF	TGTGCCAGTAGTATCGGCGGACAGTGGGGACCGCCCCAGCATTTT
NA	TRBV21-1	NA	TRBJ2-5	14	CASSTQTSDETQYF	TGTGCCAGCAGCACTCAGACTAGTGATGAGACCCAGTACTTC
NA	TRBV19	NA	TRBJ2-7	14	CASTPRDKTYEQYF	TGTGCCAGCACTCCCCGGGACAAAACCTACGAGCAGTACTTC
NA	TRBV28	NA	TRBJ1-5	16	CASSVAGRRDNQPQHF	TGTGCCAGCAGTGTTGCGGGTCGCCGCGACAATCAGCCCCAGCATTTT
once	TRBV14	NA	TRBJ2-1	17	CASSPLVGDRSYNEQFF	TGTGCCAGCAGCCCCCTGGTCGGAGACAGATCTTACAATGAGCAGTTCTTC
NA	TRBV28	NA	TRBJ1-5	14	CASSFIGLGQPQHF	TGTGCCAGCAGTTTTATCGGGTTAGGACAGCCCCAGCATTTT
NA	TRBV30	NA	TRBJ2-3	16	CAWTAPQGRRTDTQYF	TGTGCCTGGACAGCCCCACAGGGTAGGAGGACAGATACGCAGTATTTT
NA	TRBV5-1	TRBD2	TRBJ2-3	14	CASTVGLAGDTQYF	TGCGCCAGCACTGTGGGGCTAGCGGGAGATACGCAGTATTTT
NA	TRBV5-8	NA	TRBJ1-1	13	CASSLRGTSQAFF	TGTGCCAGCAGCTTAAGGGGGACCTCTCAGGCTTTCTTT
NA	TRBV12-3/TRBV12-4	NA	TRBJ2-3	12	CASSPGVDTQYF	TGTGCCAGCAGCCCGGGGGTAGATACGCAGTATTTT
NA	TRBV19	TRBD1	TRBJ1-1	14	CASSPGGLGTEAFF	TGTGCCAGTAGTCCAGGGGGCCTCGGCACTGAAGCTTTCTTT
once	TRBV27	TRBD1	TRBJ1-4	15	CASSKGAGTNEKLFF	TGTGCCAGCAGCAAGGGGGCTGGGACTAATGAAAAACTGTTTTTT
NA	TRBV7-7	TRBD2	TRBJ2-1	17	CASSLGSGTGSYNEQFF	TGTGCTAGCAGCTTAGGTAGCGGGACGGGTTCCTACAATGAGCAGTTCTTC
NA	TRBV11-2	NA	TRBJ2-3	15	CASSLAPLRTDTQYF	TGTGCCAGCAGCTTAGCCCCCCTACGCACAGATACGCAGTATTTT
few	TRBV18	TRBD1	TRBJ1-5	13	CASSPTGDQPQHF	TGTGCCAGCTCACCAACAGGGGATCAGCCCCAGCATTTT
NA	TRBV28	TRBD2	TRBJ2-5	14	CASALGGIRETQYF	TGTGCCAGCGCCCTGGGGGGGATTCGGGAGACCCAGTACTTC
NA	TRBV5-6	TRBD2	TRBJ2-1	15	CASTLGLAGGREQFF	TGTGCCAGCACTTTGGGACTAGCGGGAGGGCGGGAGCAGTTCTTC
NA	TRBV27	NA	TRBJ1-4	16	CASSLAGVGTNEKLFF	TGTGCCAGCAGTTTAGCCGGGGTTGGCACTAATGAAAAACTGTTTTTT
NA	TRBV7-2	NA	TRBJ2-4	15	CASSLAGLTKNIQYF	TGTGCCAGCAGCTTAGCGGGGCTAACCAAAAACATTCAGTACTTC
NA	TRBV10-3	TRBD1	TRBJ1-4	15	CATNRGVATNEKLFF	TGTGCCACCAACAGGGGGGTTGCAACTAATGAAAAACTGTTTTTT
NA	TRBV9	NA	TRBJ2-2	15	CASSVESLYTGELFF	TGTGCCAGCAGCGTAGAATCCTTATACACCGGGGAGCTGTTTTTT
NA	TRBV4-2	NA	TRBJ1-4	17	CASSQEILAQRGGKLFF	TGTGCCAGCAGCCAAGAGATCCTGGCCCAAAGAGGCGGAAAACTGTTTTTT
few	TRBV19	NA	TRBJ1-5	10	CASMAQPQHF	TGTGCCAGTATGGCTCAGCCCCAGCATTTT
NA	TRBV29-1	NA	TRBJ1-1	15	CSVEDSPFKGTEAFF	TGCAGCGTTGAAGATAGCCCCTTCAAGGGGACTGAAGCTTTCTTT
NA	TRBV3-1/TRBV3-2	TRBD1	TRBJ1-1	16	CASSPLGQGSATEAFF	TGTGCCAGCAGCCCTCTCGGACAGGGGAGTGCGACTGAAGCTTTCTTT
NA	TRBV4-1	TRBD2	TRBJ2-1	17	CASSQVAGTSGGWEQFF	TGCGCCAGCAGCCAAGTAGCCGGGACTAGCGGGGGGTGGGAGCAGTTCTTC
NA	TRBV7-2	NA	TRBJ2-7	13	CASSPRSSYEQYF	TGTGCCAGCAGCCCGAGGAGCTCCTACGAGCAGTACTTC
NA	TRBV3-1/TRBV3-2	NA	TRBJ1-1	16	CASSPGRTAWDTEAFF	TGTGCCAGCAGCCCAGGCCGGACAGCGTGGGACACTGAAGCTTTCTTT
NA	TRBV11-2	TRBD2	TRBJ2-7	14	CASSSRLADGEQYF	TGTGCCAGCAGCTCTCGACTAGCGGATGGAGAGCAGTACTTC
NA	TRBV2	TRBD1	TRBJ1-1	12	CASSRTDRDAFF	TGTGCCAGCAGTCGAACCGACAGGGACGCTTTCTTT
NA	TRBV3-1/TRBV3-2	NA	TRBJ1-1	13	CASSHIRGLEAFF	TGTGCCAGCAGCCATATTAGGGGACTTGAAGCTTTCTTT
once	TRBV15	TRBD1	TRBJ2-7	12	CATGTGSYEQYF	TGTGCCACAGGGACAGGTTCCTACGAGCAGTACTTC
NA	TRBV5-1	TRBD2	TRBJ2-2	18	CASSLGVLAGPNTGELFF	TGCGCCAGCAGCTTGGGGGTCCTAGCGGGGCCGAACACCGGGGAGCTGTTTTTT
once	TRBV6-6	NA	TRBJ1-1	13	CASSHSGVPEAFF	TGTGCCAGCAGTCATTCAGGGGTCCCTGAAGCTTTCTTT
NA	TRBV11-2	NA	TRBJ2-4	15	CASSLDQGRAHIQYF	TGTGCCAGCAGCTTAGATCAAGGCAGGGCACACATTCAGTACTTC
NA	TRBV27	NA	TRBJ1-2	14	CASSLSPGAYGYTF	TGTGCCAGCAGTTTATCGCCAGGGGCCTATGGCTACACCTTC
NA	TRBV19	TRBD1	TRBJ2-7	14	CASSLTGGVYEQYF	TGTGCCAGTAGCCTGACAGGGGGCGTATACGAGCAGTACTTC
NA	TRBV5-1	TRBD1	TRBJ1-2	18	CASSLARSGGATNYGYTF	TGCGCCAGCAGCTTGGCCCGTTCAGGGGGCGCGACCAACTATGGCTACACCTTC
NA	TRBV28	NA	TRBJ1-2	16	CASSFDPGGSRMGYTF	TGTGCCAGCAGTTTTGACCCGGGGGGCAGCCGGATGGGCTACACCTTC